The 13 T cell receptor beta chains below were found in one sample sequenced in a study of cytomegalovirus exposure and HLA in healthy donors. Measured with immunoSEQ multiplex PCR; TCRdb has only the in-frame clones, and not every one. The sample has about 71,000 clones, about 94% seen once. The sample consisted of PBMCs. The receptors stem from a woman between 18 and 29 years old in good health and CMV-seronegative.

The chain joins TRBV19 to TRBJ1-1, with 8 positions matching TRBD1. Germline values: CDR1 LNHDA, CDR2 SQIVND (reference sequence). With 6 bases clipped from V and 3 bases from J, the junction kept 9 bases outside the gene matches. There are 15 residues in the CDR3. The CDR3 loop is CASRLTGDRYTEAFF. The CDR3 nucleotides are TGTGCCAGTAGGTTGACAGGGGATCGGTACACTGAAGCTTTCTTT.

This CDR3 is CASSDRNTGELFF. The CDR3 DNA reads as TGCGCCAGCAGTGATAGGAACACCGGGGAGCTGTTTTTT. The V gene is TRBV10-1, the J gene TRBJ2-2; D not resolved. Trimming took off 3 bases at V and 1 base at J, with 3 bases between the two ends. The CDR3 consists of 13 residues. Germline lookup yields CDR1 WNHNN and CDR2 SYGVQD (reference sequence).

The chain uses TRBV19 and TRBJ2-7; no clear D. CDR1 and CDR2 from the germline V gene are LNHDA and SQIVND (reference sequence). Trimming left V 9 bases short and J 6 bases short, with 24 bases between. This CDR3 is 15 amino acids long. CDR3 protein: CASSTHVSPPGEQYF. CDR3 nucleotide sequence: TGTGCCAGCAGCACCCACGTTAGTCCTCCAGGCGAGCAGTACTTC.

This clone was recorded only once. J is TRBJ2-7 and V is TRBV7-2, with TRBD2 identical over 8 bases. V shed 1 base, J shed 0 bases, and the junction held 2 bases outside the gene matches. The CDR3 runs to 15 residues. CDR1 and CDR2 from the germline V gene are SGHTA and FQGNSA. For the CDR3, the DNA is TGTGCCAGCAGCTTAGAGGCGGGGGGCTCCTACGAGCAGTACTTC. Encoded protein: CASSLEAGGSYEQYF. Supplemented by reference TRBV7-2 and TRBJ2-7, the full variable domain reads GAGVSQSPSNKVTEKGKDVELRCDPISGHTALYWYRQSLGQGLEFLIYFQGNSAPDKSGLPSDRFSAERTGGSVSTLTIQRTQQEDSAVYLCASSLEAGGSYEQYFGPGTRLTVT.

The chain has TRBV5-5 and TRBJ2-7; the D gene is possibly TRBD1 (5 bases). Trimming stripped 3 bases from V and 6 bases from J, with 10 bases between. Germline CDR1 and CDR2: SGHKS and YYEKEE (reference sequence). The CDR3 consists of 12 residues. This CDR3 is CASSWGPGEQYF. CDR3 in DNA: TGTGCCAGCAGCTGGGGCCCCGGCGAGCAGTACTTC.

The chain has TRBV6-5 and TRBJ2-1; the match to TRBD1 covers 9 bases. The CDR3 is 13 amino acids. V trimming: 6 bases; J trimming: 8 bases; junction bases outside the gene matches: 5. Germline lookup yields CDR1 MNHEY and CDR2 SVGAGI. This chain's CDR3 is CASSTGTGYEQFF. In nucleotides, the CDR3 is TGTGCCAGCAGCACCGGGACAGGGTATGAGCAGTTCTTC.

The chain links TRBV9 to TRBJ2-6; 8 positions match TRBD1. The V segment lost 4 bases and the J segment 2 bases; nucleotides outside the gene matches: 11. CDR3 length: 18 amino acids. Germline-derived CDR1 and CDR2 are SGDLS and YYNGEE. The CDR3 bases are TGTGCCAGCAGCTCCCTGACAGGGGCCCTCCCTGGGGCCAACGTCCTGACTTTC. This gives the protein CASSSLTGALPGANVLTF.

The chain links TRBV11-2 to TRBJ2-5; no reliable D call. Between the trimmed V and J ends, which lost 0 bases and 7 bases, there was a span of 6 bases. Germline V CDR1 and CDR2: SGHAT, FQNNGV. CDR3 length: 12 residues. CDR3 protein: CASSLDLGTQYF. The CDR3 coding sequence is TGTGCCAGCAGCTTAGATCTCGGGACCCAGTACTTC.

The V gene is TRBV10-3, the J gene TRBJ1-5, with 9 bases lining up with TRBD1. This CDR3 has 16 residues. Per germline, CDR1 ENHRY and CDR2 SYGVKD. The junction had 13 bases not matched to a gene; V was cut back by 6 bases and J by 7 bases. The CDR3 DNA is TGTGCCATCAGCACTATGGACAGGGGCGAAGGGCAGCCCCAGCATTTT. Residues: CAISTMDRGEGQPQHF.

The chain joins TRBV5-4 to TRBJ1-2; D gene unclear. Germline values: CDR1 SGHNT, CDR2 YYREEE (reference sequence). Trimming left V 0 bases short and J 6 bases short, with 6 bases between. The CDR3 loop spans 12 amino acids. CDR3 sequence reads: CASSLEGDGYTF. CDR3 coding DNA: TGTGCCAGCAGCTTGGAGGGAGATGGCTACACCTTC.

The chain carries TRBV7-9 and TRBJ2-2; TRBD2 matches at 8 bases. Germline CDR1 reads SEHNR; CDR2 reads FQNEAQ (reference sequence). The CDR3 is 14 amino acids. V shed 8 bases, J shed 2 bases, and the junction held 4 bases outside the gene matches. CDR3 amino acids: CASPRGGNTGELFF. The DNA for the CDR3 is TGTGCCAGCCCCCGGGGGGGTAACACCGGGGAGCTGTTTTTT.

As DNA, the CDR3 is TGTGCCAGCAGTTCCCAGGGGAGTGTCAGGGATACGCAGTATTTT. It codes for CASSSQGSVRDTQYF. V usage is TRBV7-6 and J usage is TRBJ2-3; D perhaps matches TRBD1 (6 bases). V was clipped by 6 bases and J by 6 bases, with 19 bases between them. Germline CDR1 SGHVS, CDR2 FNYEAQ. CDR3 length equals 15 residues.

DNA of the CDR3: TGTGCCAGCAGCCAAGGGTTCCGGGACAGGGCTTCTTCACCCCTCCACTTT. Translation: CASSQGFRDRASSPLHF. The chain has TRBV14 and TRBJ1-6, with 9 bases identical to TRBD1. Trimming at V came to 1 base and at J to 9 bases, leaving 10 bases not matched to a gene. From germline, CDR1 is SGHDN and CDR2 FVKESK. This CDR3 region has 17 residues. The full variable domain, with the rest looked up from reference TRBV14 and TRBJ1-6, is EAGVTQFPSHSVIEKGQTVTLRCDPISGHDNLYWYRRVMGKEIKFLLHFVKESKQDESGMPNNRFLAERTGGTYSTLKVQPAELEDSGVYFCASSQGFRDRASSPLHFGNGTRLTVT.